The rows below give T cell receptor beta chains drawn from one sample of a study of blood T cell repertoires in COVID-19. Sequencing used immunoSEQ multiplex PCR; TCRdb keeps in-frame clones, though not all of them. This repertoire shows approximately 170,000 clones, 70% to 90% found once; its top ten account for approximately 11%. The sample consisted of peripheral blood. These receptors were collected from a woman aged 60 to 75 with COVID-19, enrolled during active disease. Both conserved end residues are part of each CDR3. The order of the fields is clone size, D gene, V gene, CDR3 length, J gene, CDR3 DNA, CDR3 protein. The D gene is left open where the match is weak. Where a row states a size, it is once, few, many or the class of an expanded clone; other rows omit it.

>-|-|TRBV7-3|16|TRBJ2-1
TGTGCCAGCAGCTTGGATTGGTCGGGGGTCTACAATGAGCAGTTCTTC
CASSLDWSGVYNEQFF
>-|-|TRBV5-1|14|TRBJ1-2
TGCGCCAGCAGCACCTGGACAGAGCGTTCAGGCTACACCTTC
CASSTWTERSGYTF
>-|-|TRBV4-2|15|TRBJ2-3
TGTGCCAGCAGCCCCTTGTCTTCTAGCACAGATACGCAGTATTTT
CASSPLSSSTDTQYF
>-|-|TRBV6-2/TRBV6-3|13|TRBJ2-7
TGTGCCAGCAGTGACCAGACTAGCTACGAGCAGTACTTC
CASSDQTSYEQYF
>once|-|TRBV7-9|14|TRBJ1-6
TGTGCCAGCAGACCTGGACAGTCTGGCTCACCCCTCCACTTT
CASRPGQSGSPLHF
>-|TRBD1|TRBV27|15|TRBJ1-3
TGTGCCAGCAGGTCGGGACAGACTACGGGAAACACCATATATTTT
CASRSGQTTGNTIYF
>-|-|TRBV30|13|TRBJ1-1
TGTGCCTGGAACCCTATGAGGGACACTGAAGCTTTCTTT
CAWNPMRDTEAFF
>once|-|TRBV7-9|14|TRBJ1-5
TGTGCCAGCAGCCCGGCGGTGGGCAATCAGCCCCAGCATTTT
CASSPAVGNQPQHF
>-|TRBD2|TRBV2|17|TRBJ2-1
TGTGCCAGCACCAAAAGGATAGCGGGAGGGAGCTACAATGAGCAGTTCTTC
CASTKRIAGGSYNEQFF
>many|-|TRBV7-9|14|TRBJ1-5
TGTGCCAGCAGCTTAGGAGCGGGGTATCAGCCCCAGCATTTT
CASSLGAGYQPQHF
>-|TRBD1|TRBV19|13|TRBJ1-2
TGTGCCAGTAGTCCTGGACAGGAGGGTGGCTACACCTTC
CASSPGQEGGYTF
>-|TRBD2|TRBV2|14|TRBJ2-3
TGTGCCAGCAGGGGACTAGCGGGCACAGATACGCAGTATTTT
CASRGLAGTDTQYF
>few|TRBD1|TRBV30|14|TRBJ1-1
TGTGCCTGGAGGGGACAGGGAGGAGTAACTGAAGCTTTCTTT
CAWRGQGGVTEAFF
>-|-|TRBV7-9|14|TRBJ1-2
TGTGCCAGCAGCAAAATGACAGGATCCTATGGCTACACCTTC
CASSKMTGSYGYTF
>-|-|TRBV12-3/TRBV12-4|12|TRBJ2-5
TGTGCCAGCAGCGGGAGACGGGAGACCCAGTACTTC
CASSGRRETQYF
>few|TRBD1|TRBV6-6|15|TRBJ1-2
TGTGCCAGCAGGAATACAGGGGGCCCGCACTATGGCTACACCTTC
CASRNTGGPHYGYTF
>-|-|TRBV11-2|15|TRBJ2-3
TGTGCCAGCAGCTTATCAGGTGGAATCACAGATACGCAGTATTTT
CASSLSGGITDTQYF
>-|-|TRBV6-4|11|TRBJ2-1
TGTGCCACCTCCTCCTACAATGAGCAGTTCTTC
CATSSYNEQFF
>-|TRBD2|TRBV5-1|15|TRBJ2-1
TGCGCCAGCAAACAGGGACTAGCGAGTTACAATGAGCAGTTCTTC
CASKQGLASYNEQFF
>-|-|TRBV6-5|13|TRBJ1-3
TGTGCCGCCGAGCAGGGGTCTGTATACACCATATATTTT
CAAEQGSVYTIYF
>-|TRBD1|TRBV24-1|14|TRBJ2-3
TGTGCCACCAGTGATGATGATTACAGGGGCACGCAGTATTTT
CATSDDDYRGTQYF
>-|TRBD1|TRBV28|15|TRBJ2-7
TGTGCCAGCAGTTTCCCGACAGGGGGCTACTACGAGCAGTACTTC
CASSFPTGGYYEQYF
>once|TRBD2|TRBV11-2|15|TRBJ2-3
TGTGCCAGCAGCCAAGAAGTAGCGGGAGGGAATACGCAGTATTTT
CASSQEVAGGNTQYF
>-|TRBD1|TRBV18|15|TRBJ1-2
TGTGCCAGCTCACCCAGGGACAGGGCAGACTATGGCTACACCTTC
CASSPRDRADYGYTF
>-|-|TRBV30|16|TRBJ2-1
TGTGCCTGGAGTGATGTGCGGTCAGCATCCTACAATGAGCAGTTCTTC
CAWSDVRSASYNEQFF
>-|TRBD2|TRBV6-2/TRBV6-3|14|TRBJ2-7
TGTGCCAGCAGTTGGGGGGGAGGTGGCTACGAGCAGTACTTC
CASSWGGGGYEQYF
>-|-|TRBV6-2/TRBV6-3|15|TRBJ2-1
TGTGCCAGCAGTTATCATCGGTCGGTACCCAATGAGCAGTTCTTC
CASSYHRSVPNEQFF
>-|-|TRBV9|14|TRBJ1-6
TGTGCCAGCAGCGCGCTGGGGGAGGATTCACCCCTCCACTTT
CASSALGEDSPLHF
>-|-|TRBV30|12|TRBJ1-1
TGTGCCTGGAGTGTAGGCGGGGTACGGGGTTTCTTT
CAWSVGGVRGFF
>many|-|TRBV12-3/TRBV12-4|13|TRBJ1-1
TGTGCCAGCAGTTGGACTCGGAACACTGAAGCTTTCTTT
CASSWTRNTEAFF
>-|-|TRBV7-2|16|TRBJ1-2
TGTGCCAGCAGCTTAAGATTGGGGCGGGGGAACTATGGCTACACCTTC
CASSLRLGRGNYGYTF
>-|-|TRBV19|11|TRBJ1-4
TGTGCCAGCTCTCGGGGGGAAAAACTGTTTTTT
CASSRGEKLFF
>-|TRBD2|TRBV5-4|16|TRBJ2-7
TGTGCCAGCAGCCCCGGGGGACTAGCGGGAGTAGGTGAGCAGTACTTC
CASSPGGLAGVGEQYF
>-|TRBD1|TRBV2|15|TRBJ2-7
TGTGCCAGCAGTGGGAACAGGGGTTACTCCTACGAGCAGTACTTC
CASSGNRGYSYEQYF
>-|-|TRBV3-1/TRBV3-2|15|TRBJ1-3
TGTGCCAGCAGCCGCTCGACAGTCTCTGGAAACACCATATATTTT
CASSRSTVSGNTIYF
>few|-|TRBV24-1|14|TRBJ1-1
TGTGCCACCAGGTCTCCAGGGGTGAACACTGAAGCTTTCTTT
CATRSPGVNTEAFF
>-|-|TRBV12-3/TRBV12-4|12|TRBJ2-7
TGTGCCAGCAGTTTACTTATCCACGAGCAGTACTTC
CASSLLIHEQYF
>-|TRBD1|TRBV19|16|TRBJ1-4
TGTGCCAGTAGTATGATGACAGGGGGCAGCGGTGAAAAACTGTTTTTT
CASSMMTGGSGEKLFF
>-|-|TRBV15|14|TRBJ2-1
TGTGCCACCAGCAGAGAGCAAGCTTACAATGAGCAGTTCTTC
CATSREQAYNEQFF
>-|TRBD1|TRBV3-1/TRBV3-2|18|TRBJ1-5
TGTGCCAGCAGCCATCTAGGGACAGGGGGTCTCAGCAATCAGCCCCAGCATTTT
CASSHLGTGGLSNQPQHF
>-|-|TRBV7-2|13|TRBJ2-1
TGTGCCAGCAAGCGACTCTTTTACAATGAGCAGTTCTTC
CASKRLFYNEQFF
>-|TRBD1|TRBV7-2|14|TRBJ1-4
TGTGCCAGCAGCTTGCAGGGGGCACAGGAAAAACTGTTTTTT
CASSLQGAQEKLFF
>-|-|TRBV12-3/TRBV12-4|12|TRBJ2-7
TGTGCCAGCAGTCTCTACTCCTACGAGCAGTACTTC
CASSLYSYEQYF
>-|TRBD2|TRBV4-3|17|TRBJ2-2
TGCGCCAGCAGCCAAGAGGCGGCGGGAGGGCCTAGGGGGGAGCTGTTTTTT
CASSQEAAGGPRGELFF
>-|-|TRBV23-1|14|TRBJ1-2
TGCGCCAGCAGTCGGAACAGGGAGAACTATGGCTACACCTTC
CASSRNRENYGYTF
>few|-|TRBV6-2/TRBV6-3|14|TRBJ2-7
TGTGCCAGCAGTTGGGACTCGAGCTCCTACGAGCAGTACTTC
CASSWDSSSYEQYF
>-|TRBD1|TRBV25-1|13|TRBJ2-7
TGTGCCAGCAGTGTAGGGACAGTTTACGAGCAGTACTTC
CASSVGTVYEQYF
>-|-|TRBV7-9|15|TRBJ1-1
TGTGCCAGCAGCCCAAGTTACAGAGAGAACACTGAAGCTTTCTTT
CASSPSYRENTEAFF